This entry lists 2 T cell receptor beta chains sequenced from one sample in a study of cytomegalovirus exposure and HLA in healthy donors. The PCR ran on 60 Vbeta and 13 Jbeta primers. The method was immunoSEQ multiplex PCR; TCRdb's version includes in-frame clones alone and lacks a portion of them. The sample lists approximately 150,000 clones, about two thirds occurring once. The specimen sequenced was PBMCs. These TCRs come from a woman younger than 30 in good health and CMV-seronegative.

V gene TRBV27 combines with J gene TRBJ1-2; 9 nucleotides align to TRBD1. V shed 4 bases, J shed 4 bases, and the junction held 19 bases outside the gene matches. CDR1 and CDR2 (germline): MNHEY, SMNVEV (reference sequence). The CDR3 covers 19 residues. CDR3 in DNA: TGTGCCAGCAGTTCCCTTAAGACCCTGGGACAGGGCGGTATCTATGGCTACACCTTC. This gives the protein CASSSLKTLGQGGIYGYTF.

This clone was seen more than once but under ten times. This rearrangement joins TRBV5-5 to TRBJ1-1, with a weak D call TRBD1 (5 bases). The V and J ends lost 4 bases and 2 bases respectively, with 15 bases between them. Germline V gives CDR1 SGHKS, CDR2 YYEKEE (reference sequence). The CDR3 runs to 15 residues. CDR3 protein: CASSMSGGTNTEAFF. Written as DNA, the CDR3 is TGTGCCAGCAGCATGTCGGGGGGGACTAACACTGAAGCTTTCTTT.